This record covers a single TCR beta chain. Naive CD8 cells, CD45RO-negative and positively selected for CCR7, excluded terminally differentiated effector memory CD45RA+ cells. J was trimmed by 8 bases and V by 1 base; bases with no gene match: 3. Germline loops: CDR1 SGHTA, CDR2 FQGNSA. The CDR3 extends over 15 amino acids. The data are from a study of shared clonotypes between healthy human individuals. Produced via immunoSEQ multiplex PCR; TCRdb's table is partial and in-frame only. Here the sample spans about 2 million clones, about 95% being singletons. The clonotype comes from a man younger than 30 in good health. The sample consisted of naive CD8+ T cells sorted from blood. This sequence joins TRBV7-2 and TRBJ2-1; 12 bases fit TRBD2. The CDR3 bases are TGTGCCAGCAGCTTAGGCGGGACTAGCGGGCATGAGCAGTTCTTC. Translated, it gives CASSLGGTSGHEQFF.